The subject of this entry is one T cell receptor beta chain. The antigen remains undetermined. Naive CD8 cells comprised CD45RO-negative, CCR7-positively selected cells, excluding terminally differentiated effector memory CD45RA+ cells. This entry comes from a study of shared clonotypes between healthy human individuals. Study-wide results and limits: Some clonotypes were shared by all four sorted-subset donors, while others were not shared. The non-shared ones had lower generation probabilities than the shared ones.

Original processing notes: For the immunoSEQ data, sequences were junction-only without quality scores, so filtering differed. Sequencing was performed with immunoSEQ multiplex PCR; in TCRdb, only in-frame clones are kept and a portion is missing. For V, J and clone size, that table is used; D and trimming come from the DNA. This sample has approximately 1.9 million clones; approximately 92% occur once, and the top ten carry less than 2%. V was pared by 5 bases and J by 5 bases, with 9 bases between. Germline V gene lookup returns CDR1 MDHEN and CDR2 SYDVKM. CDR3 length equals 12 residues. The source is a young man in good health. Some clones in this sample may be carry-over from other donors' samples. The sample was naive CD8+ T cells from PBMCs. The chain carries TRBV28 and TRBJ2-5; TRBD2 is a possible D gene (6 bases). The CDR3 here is CASSAAGETQYF. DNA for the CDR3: TGTGCCAGCAGTGCGGCGGGGGAGACCCAGTACTTC.